The 25 T cell receptor beta chains reported below all come from one sample, sequenced in a study of blood T cell repertoires in COVID-19. Sequencing was performed with immunoSEQ multiplex PCR; in TCRdb, only in-frame clones are kept and a portion is missing. The sample has some 190,000 clones, more than 80% seen once. Sequenced material: peripheral blood. These receptors all stem from a woman aged 60-70 years with acute or convalescent COVID-19.

The chain joins TRBV7-9 to TRBJ2-1; 8 bases line up with TRBD2. The CDR3 sequence is 14 residues long. Unmatched junction bases numbered 4, after V lost 6 bases and J lost 3 bases. CDR1 is SEHNR, CDR2 FQNEAQ, per germline (reference sequence). Here the CDR3 DNA reads TGTGCCAGCAGGGCGGGAGGAGGCTACAATGAGCAGTTCTTC. Its translation is CASRAGGGYNEQFF.

The CDR3 DNA is TGTGCCAGCGGGGGACTAGCGGGAGTTTCAGATACGCAGTATTTT. Protein product: CASGGLAGVSDTQYF. The rearrangement links TRBV2 to TRBJ2-3; 14 bases fit TRBD2. V lost 8 bases and J lost 4; bases outside the gene matches: 5. The CDR3 totals 15 residues. Per germline, CDR1 SNHLY and CDR2 FYNNEI. Looking up the rest from reference TRBV2 and TRBJ2-3 gives the full variable domain: EPEVTQTPSHQVTQMGQEVILRCVPISNHLYFYWYRQILGQKVEFLVSFYNNEISEKSEIFDDQFSVERPDGSNFTLKIRSTKLEDSAMYFCASGGLAGVSDTQYFGPGTRLTVL.

The chain uses TRBV6-4 and TRBJ2-1; 10 nucleotides line up with TRBD2. Losses at the gene ends were 4 bases for V and 0 bases for J; bases not matched to a gene: 3. CDR1 MRHNA and CDR2 SNTAGT come from the germline V gene. The CDR3 runs 16 residues. In nucleotides, the CDR3 is TGTGCCAGCAGTGTTAAGCGGGAGGGCTCCTACAATGAGCAGTTCTTC. Its protein is CASSVKREGSYNEQFF.

The rearrangement uses TRBV6-5 and TRBJ2-7, with D possibly TRBD2 on 6 matching bases. The germline V gene encodes CDR1 MNHEY and CDR2 SVGAGI. Trimming pared 5 bases from V and 4 bases from J, leaving 18 bases between. The CDR3 consists of 15 residues. The CDR3 region is CASSPSRLVSYEQYV. The CDR3 DNA follows: TGTGCCAGCAGTCCATCGCGACTAGTGTCTTACGAGCAGTACGTC.

This clone showed up just once. V and J are TRBV30 and TRBJ2-5; D perhaps matches TRBD2 (5 bases). The CDR3 consists of 12 residues. Trimming pared 0 bases from V and 5 bases from J, leaving 7 bases between. The V gene's germline CDR1 is GTSNPN and CDR2 SVGIG (reference sequence). CDR3 coding DNA: TGTGCCTGGAGTGTACAGCGGGAGACCCAGTACTTC. Its translation: CAWSVQRETQYF.

This clone was observed a single time. The genes are TRBV10-3 and TRBJ2-2, with no clear D. Germline lookup yields CDR1 ENHRY and CDR2 SYGVKD. The CDR3 sequence is 13 residues long. Trimming stripped 11 bases from V and 2 bases from J, with 12 bases between. The CDR3: CALLQVNTGELFF. The CDR3 DNA sequence: TGTGCCCTCCTCCAGGTTAACACCGGGGAGCTGTTTTTT.

V and J are TRBV3-1 (or the pseudogene TRBV3-2) and TRBJ1-5; possible D gene TRBD1, 5 bases. The CDR3 is 14 amino acids. Germline CDR1 LGHDT, CDR2 YNNKEL (reference sequence). The V and J ends lost 1 base and 7 bases respectively, with 11 bases between them. CDR3 amino acids: CASSQGKRGQPQHF. Here the CDR3 DNA reads TGTGCCAGCAGCCAAGGGAAACGGGGGCAGCCCCAGCATTTT.

V and J are TRBV5-4 and TRBJ2-1; TRBD2 matches 13 bases. The CDR3 is made up of 15 amino acids. J gave up 1 base and V 9 bases, and 4 bases lay outside the gene matches. Germline CDR1 SGHNT, CDR2 YYREEE (reference sequence). The CDR3 DNA sequence: TGTGCCACATGGACTAGCGGGAGATCCTACAATGAGCAGTTCTTC. It codes for CATWTSGRSYNEQFF.

The chain links TRBV7-9 to TRBJ1-1; no firm D call. Germline lookup yields CDR1 SEHNR and CDR2 FQNEAQ (reference sequence). The CDR3 covers 13 residues. V lost 5 bases and J lost 11, with 18 bases in between. The CDR3 bases are TGTGCCAGCAGCCCCGTCGCCGGGAGTATGGCTTTCTTT. Translation: CASSPVAGSMAFF.

This clone was recorded a few times. The V gene is TRBV6-9, the J gene TRBJ2-7; tentative D call: TRBD2 (5 bases). Germline lookup yields CDR1 MNHGY and CDR2 SVAAGI. The CDR3 covers 13 residues. V shed 5 bases and J shed 7 bases, with 15 bases lying between them. CDR3 sequence (DNA): TGTGCCAGCAGTCCGCGGGCCCCGGAGGAGCAGTACGTC. Residues: CASSPRAPEEQYV.

The V call is TRBV7-9, the J call TRBJ2-7, with 7 bases identical to TRBD1. Trimming removed 5 bases from V and 5 bases from J; junction bases left unmatched: 9. Germline V gene lookup returns CDR1 SEHNR and CDR2 FQNEAQ (reference sequence). The CDR3 has 14 amino acids. CDR3 sequence reads: CASSPSGTVNEQYF. The CDR3 nucleotides are TGTGCCAGCAGCCCATCCGGGACAGTCAACGAGCAGTACTTC.

V is TRBV5-1 and J is TRBJ2-2; 12 bases align to TRBD2. Looked up from germline, CDR1 is SGHRS and CDR2 is YFSETQ. Unmatched junction bases numbered 3, after V lost 4 bases and J lost 5 bases. The CDR3 spans 15 residues. The CDR3 is CASSLAGGWTGELFF. The CDR3 DNA sequence: TGCGCCAGCAGCCTAGCGGGAGGGTGGACCGGGGAGCTGTTTTTT.

The genes are TRBV2 and TRBJ1-4, with D tentatively TRBD1 (6 bases). This CDR3 contains 15 residues. Trimming stripped 7 bases from V and 3 bases from J, with 15 bases between. Germline V gene data show CDR1 as SNHLY and CDR2 as FYNNEI. The CDR3 reads CASTLGQTANEKLFF. Here the CDR3 DNA reads TGTGCCAGCACTTTAGGACAGACGGCTAATGAAAAACTGTTTTTT.

This sequence joins TRBV3-1 (or the pseudogene TRBV3-2) and TRBJ2-6; D unclear. In germline, CDR1 is LGHDT, CDR2 YNNKEL (reference sequence). The V end lost 2 bases, the J end lost 1 base, and 6 bases lay between the germline ends. The CDR3 is 15 residues long. The DNA of the CDR3 is TGTGCCAGCAGCCAAACACTATCTGGGGCCAACGTCCTGACTTTC. Its translation: CASSQTLSGANVLTF.

This clone was counted only a few times. V usage is TRBV27 and J usage is TRBJ1-5; D might be TRBD1 (6 bases). The germline V gene encodes CDR1 MNHEY and CDR2 SMNVEV (reference sequence). V gave up 8 bases and J gave up 0 bases, with 17 bases separating them. The CDR3 is 16 residues long. The CDR3 reads CASGPRGVNSNQPQHF. The CDR3 coding sequence is TGTGCCAGCGGTCCCAGGGGAGTTAATAGCAATCAGCCCCAGCATTTT.

The table lists this clone with a count of one. The chain joins TRBV19 to TRBJ2-1, with 9 bases fitting TRBD1. Germline trimming cut 3 bases from V and 6 bases from J; bases unmatched to any gene: 9. Per germline, CDR1 LNHDA and CDR2 SQIVND (reference sequence). The CDR3 has 16 residues. The CDR3 spells CASSIFTGGRGNEQFF. The CDR3 DNA follows: TGTGCCAGTAGTATCTTCACAGGGGGCAGAGGCAATGAGCAGTTCTTC.

The chain has TRBV6-5 and TRBJ1-1; TRBD1 agrees at 8 bases. CDR1 MNHEY and CDR2 SVGAGI come from the germline V gene. The CDR3 consists of 14 residues. Unmatched junction bases numbered 12, after V lost 10 bases and J lost 5 bases. The CDR3 coding sequence is TGTGCCACCAACCCCCGGACAGGGTTTACTGAAGCTTTCTTT. It yields the protein CATNPRTGFTEAFF.

The gene calls are TRBV5-1 and TRBJ1-1; D is unclear. The germline V gene has CDR1 SGHRS and CDR2 YFSETQ. The CDR3 is 14 amino acids. Trimming removed 0 bases from V and 1 base from J, with 7 bases in between. The CDR3 reads CASSLGDWNTEAFF. The CDR3 DNA reads as TGCGCCAGCAGCTTGGGCGATTGGAACACTGAAGCTTTCTTT.

This sequence joins TRBV2 and TRBJ2-2; TRBD1 might be the D (5 bases). Trimming shortened V by 6 bases and J by 0 bases, and 8 bases separated the two germline ends. This CDR3 contains 14 residues. Germline CDR1 is SNHLY and CDR2 is FYNNEI. The CDR3 DNA sequence: TGTGCCAGCAGGGGGCCTCCGAACACCGGGGAGCTGTTTTTT. This gives the protein CASRGPPNTGELFF.

The chain is built from TRBV5-5 and TRBJ1-4, with 10 bases that match TRBD1. Germline V gives CDR1 SGHKS, CDR2 YYEKEE (reference sequence). This CDR3 contains 16 residues. After removal of 3 bases from V and 7 bases from J, the junction contained 9 bases not matched to a gene. CDR3 region: CASSWKGQGRGEKLFF. In DNA form, the CDR3 reads TGTGCCAGCAGCTGGAAGGGACAGGGGAGGGGTGAAAAACTGTTTTTT.

The sample holds a few counts of this clone. The CDR3 protein is CASRLQGGFGYTF. As DNA, the CDR3 is TGTGCCAGCAGGCTCCAGGGAGGGTTTGGCTACACCTTC. The rearrangement links TRBV12-3 or TRBV12-4 to TRBJ1-2, with a possible D match to TRBD1 (5 bases). Trimming shortened V by 6 bases and J by 7 bases, and 15 bases separated the two germline ends. The CDR3 loop spans 13 amino acids.

The chain recombines TRBV4-2 with TRBJ1-2; D is unclear. The CDR3 consists of 12 residues. Germline V lookup: CDR1 LGHNA, CDR2 YNFKEQ. The V and J ends lost 8 bases and 4 bases respectively, with 11 bases between them. CDR3 bases: TGTGCCAGCGCCGCGGGAATCTATGGCTACACCTTC. This sequence encodes CASAAGIYGYTF.

V gene TRBV6-5 combines with J gene TRBJ1-5; D is undetermined. The V and J ends lost 5 bases and 3 bases respectively, with 8 bases between them. The CDR3 loop spans 13 amino acids. The germline CDR1 and CDR2 sequences are MNHEY and SVGAGI. The DNA for the CDR3 is TGTGCCAGCAGTCTTTACATCAATCAGCCCCAGCATTTT. It codes for CASSLYINQPQHF.

The gene calls are TRBV3-1 (or the pseudogene TRBV3-2) and TRBJ2-1, with D hard to call. This CDR3 contains 11 residues. Germline V lookup: CDR1 LGHDT, CDR2 YNNKEL (reference sequence). The germline V and J ends were trimmed by 6 bases and 13 bases, with 13 bases remaining between them. The CDR3 DNA follows: TGTGCCAGCAGGACAAACACTCAACAGTTCTTC. As protein: CASRTNTQQFF.

J is TRBJ1-5 and V is TRBV2; TRBD1 aligns across 10 bases. This CDR3 contains 15 residues. Germline V gene data show CDR1 as SNHLY and CDR2 as FYNNEI. V shed 5 bases and J 3 bases; nucleotides not matched to a gene: 4. CDR3: CASSPGTGVNQPQHF. The CDR3 DNA reads as TGTGCCAGCAGTCCCGGGACAGGGGTCAATCAGCCCCAGCATTTT.